Shown below are 8 T cell receptor beta chains from a single sample sequenced in a study of blood T cell repertoires in COVID-19. Sequencing used immunoSEQ multiplex PCR; TCRdb keeps in-frame clones, though not all of them. This sample yields some 300,000 clones, of which over 75% are seen a single time; 4% to 5% belongs to the top ten. Sequencing used PBMCs or T cells enriched from blood (not recorded which). Every receptor here comes from a man in his thirties or forties who had recovered from COVID-19.

This chain connects TRBV6-1 to TRBJ1-5; 8 nucleotides agree with TRBD1. Germline V gene sequence: CDR1 MNHNS, CDR2 SASEGT. This CDR3 is built from 14 residues. V lost 3 bases to trimming and J lost 5 bases; unmatched junction nucleotides: 3. CDR3 bases: TGTGCCAGCAGTGACGGACAGGGTTATCAGCCCCAGCATTTT. Protein sequence: CASSDGQGYQPQHF.

This clone was recorded once. Written as DNA, the CDR3 is TGCGCCAGCAGCTTGGCTCGGGGTGCGTCCTCCTACAATGAGCAGTTCTTC. Protein product: CASSLARGASSYNEQFF. This chain uses TRBV5-1 with TRBJ2-1; the D gene is possibly TRBD2 (5 bases). Germline V gives CDR1 SGHRS, CDR2 YFSETQ. Trimming pared 0 bases from V and 0 bases from J, leaving 13 bases between. CDR3 size: 17 residues.

This clone was counted between two and nine times. The chain employs TRBV4-2 and TRBJ2-1, with D possibly being TRBD2 (7 bases). V was clipped by 0 bases and J by 3 bases, with 18 bases between them. Germline V gene data show CDR1 as LGHNA and CDR2 as YNFKEQ. The CDR3 contains 18 residues. CDR3 protein: CASSQDPPPGGLYNEQFF. The CDR3 DNA reads TGTGCCAGCAGCCAAGATCCACCCCCGGGGGGCCTCTACAATGAGCAGTTCTTC.

The rearrangement links TRBV6-5 to TRBJ1-6; 9 bases are a match to TRBD1. CDR1 is MNHEY, CDR2 SVGAGI, per germline. The CDR3 covers 13 residues. In DNA form, the CDR3 reads TGTGGTACACGGGACAGGGATAATTCACCCCTCCACTTT. Translated: CGTRDRDNSPLHF.

The CDR3 is CASSYSLGRDTEAFF. CDR3 bases: TGTGCCAGCAGTTACTCCCTGGGGAGGGACACTGAAGCTTTCTTT. The V call is TRBV6-5, the J call TRBJ1-1; no clear D gene. The V end was cut by 0 bases, the J end by 3 bases, with 11 bases between. CDR3 length: 15 amino acids. Germline values: CDR1 MNHEY, CDR2 SVGAGI.

This clone was detected a few times. This chain links TRBV2 with TRBJ1-6; 8 nucleotides align to TRBD1. Per the germline V gene, CDR1 is SNHLY and CDR2 is FYNNEI. The CDR3 is 14 amino acids. The V and J ends lost 3 bases and 10 bases, in that order; junction bases with no gene match: 5. The CDR3 is CASSETGERSPLHF. For the CDR3, the DNA is TGTGCCAGCAGTGAGACAGGGGAACGGTCACCCCTCCACTTT.

In its sample, this clone was seen a few times. The V and J genes are TRBV10-1 and TRBJ1-1, with 7 bases that match TRBD1. The CDR3 runs 14 residues. Germline CDR1 WNHNN, CDR2 SYGVQD (reference sequence). V was clipped by 6 bases and J by 4 bases; unmatched bases: 8. The CDR3 here is CASSVGQAGTEAFF. CDR3 DNA: TGCGCCAGCAGCGTTGGACAGGCGGGCACTGAAGCTTTCTTT.

This clone was observed once. The V gene is TRBV7-8, the J gene TRBJ2-5; 14 bases fit TRBD2. The CDR3 length is 17 residues. Unmatched junction bases numbered 11, after V lost 4 bases and J lost 7 bases. The germline CDR1 and CDR2 sequences are SGHVS and FQNEAQ. The CDR3: CASSSYRLAGGHGTQYF. The CDR3 DNA is TGTGCCAGCAGCTCTTACAGACTAGCGGGGGGGCATGGGACCCAGTACTTC.